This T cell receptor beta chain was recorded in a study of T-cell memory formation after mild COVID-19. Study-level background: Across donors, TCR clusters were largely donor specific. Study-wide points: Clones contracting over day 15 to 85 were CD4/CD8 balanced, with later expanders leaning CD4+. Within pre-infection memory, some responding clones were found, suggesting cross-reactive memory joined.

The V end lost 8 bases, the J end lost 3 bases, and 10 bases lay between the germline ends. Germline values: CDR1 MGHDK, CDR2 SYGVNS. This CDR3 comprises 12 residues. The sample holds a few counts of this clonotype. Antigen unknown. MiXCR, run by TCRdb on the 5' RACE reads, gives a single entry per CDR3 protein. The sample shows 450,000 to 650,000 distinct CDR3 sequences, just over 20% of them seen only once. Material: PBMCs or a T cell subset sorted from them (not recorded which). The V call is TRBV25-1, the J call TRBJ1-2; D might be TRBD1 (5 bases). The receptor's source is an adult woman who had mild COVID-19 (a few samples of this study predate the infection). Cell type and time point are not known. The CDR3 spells CASLDSYYGYTF. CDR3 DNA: TGTGCCAGCCTTGACAGCTACTATGGCTACACCTTC.